Given below is one T cell receptor beta chain in context. Authors' methods: Estimation of nucleated cell counts was performed using reference gene primer amplification. Measured with immunoSEQ multiplex PCR; TCRdb has only the in-frame clones, and not every one. The V and J calls and the clone size are those of that table, but D and trimming were determined from the DNA. This sample yields 140,000 or so clones, of which 75% to 85% are seen a single time; more than 4% belongs to the top ten. This sample stems from a study of blood T cell repertoires in COVID-19. Study context: Sites across the United States, Italy and Spain contributed samples from acute and convalescent COVID-19.

The CDR3 length is 15 residues. Germline V CDR1 and CDR2: MNHEY, SVGAGI. Deletions cut 5 bases from V and 7 bases from J, with 20 bases between. V usage is TRBV6-5 and J usage is TRBJ1-2, with D possibly matching TRBD1 (5 bases). The source of this sequence is a woman between 50 and 59 years old with acute or convalescent COVID-19. Specimen: peripheral blood. CDR3 coding DNA: TGTGCCAGCAGTCCAAGGGCTGGGGCGTTAAGTGGCTACACCTTC. Translated, it gives CASSPRAGALSGYTF.